The 13 T cell receptor beta chains below were found in one sample sequenced in a study of blood T cell repertoires in COVID-19. Profiling relied on immunoSEQ multiplex PCR, and the TCRdb table lists in-frame clones only, not all of them. The sample consists of about 71,000 clones, about 80% of them appearing once. The specimen sequenced was peripheral blood. All receptors come from a man between 65 and 80 years old with acute or convalescent COVID-19.

At least ten counts were recorded for this clone. This chain connects TRBV5-6 to TRBJ1-5, with TRBD1 as a possible D gene (5 bases). The CDR3 has 15 residues. Trimming cost V 3 bases and J 7 bases, with 17 bases left between them. The germline V gene encodes CDR1 SGHDT and CDR2 YYEEEE. CDR3 bases: TGTGCCAGCAGCTCTCTGAGTGGGGGAGGACAGCCCCAGCATTTT. Residues: CASSSLSGGGQPQHF. Filled out from reference TRBV5-6 and TRBJ1-5, the complete variable domain reads DAGVTQSPTHLIKTRGQQVTLRCSPKSGHDTVSWYQQALGQGPQFIFQYYEEEERQRGNFPDRFSGHQFPNYSSELNVNALLLGDSALYLCASSSLSGGGQPQHFGDGTRLSIL.

This clone was detected a few times. This chain connects TRBV7-8 to TRBJ2-5, with 12 bases fitting TRBD2. CDR3 size: 16 residues. Germline trimming cut 1 base from V and 3 bases from J; bases unmatched to any gene: 3. Looked up from germline, CDR1 is SGHVS and CDR2 is FQNEAQ. The CDR3 nucleotides are TGTGCCAGCAGCTTAGAGGGACTAGCGGGCGAAGAGACCCAGTACTTC. Protein product: CASSLEGLAGEETQYF.

The count of this clone is one. This chain uses TRBV5-6 with TRBJ1-2; TRBD1 is a possible D gene (5 bases). This CDR3 region has 13 residues. The V and J ends lost 0 bases and 12 bases respectively, with 15 bases between them. Germline loops: CDR1 SGHDT, CDR2 YYEEEE. CDR3 bases: TGTGCCAGCAGCTTGGTGCAGGGTGGGTCACACACCTTC. This gives the protein CASSLVQGGSHTF.

The V gene is TRBV19, the J gene TRBJ1-1; weak D call: TRBD1 (6 bases). Looked up from germline, CDR1 is LNHDA and CDR2 is SQIVND (reference sequence). Deletions cut 3 bases from V and 1 base from J, with 9 bases between. The CDR3 has 14 residues. CDR3 nucleotide sequence: TGTGCCAGTAGTATCGGACAGACGAACACTGAAGCTTTCTTT. This translates into CASSIGQTNTEAFF.

The chain joins TRBV9 to TRBJ2-7, with TRBD1 matching over 10 bases. V shed 4 bases and J 2 bases; nucleotides not matched to a gene: 6. Germline CDR1 SGDLS, CDR2 YYNGEE. This CDR3 has 15 amino acids. The CDR3 region has the DNA TGTGCCAGCAGCCCCTCGGGACAGGGGACCTACGAGCAGTACTTC. Encoded protein: CASSPSGQGTYEQYF. Full variable domain (remainder filled in from reference TRBV9 and TRBJ2-7): DSGVTQTPKHLITATGQRVTLRCSPRSGDLSVYWYQQSLDQGLQFLIQYYNGEERAKGNILERFSAQQFPDLHSELNLSSLELGDSALYFCASSPSGQGTYEQYFGPGTRLTVT.

In its sample, this clone was seen once. The J gene is TRBJ1-5, the V gene TRBV20-1, with TRBD1 as a possible D gene (5 bases). Germline V lookup: CDR1 DFQATT, CDR2 SNEGSKA (reference sequence). The CDR3 spans 15 residues. Between the trimmed V and J ends, which lost 3 bases and 0 bases, there was a span of 12 bases. The CDR3 is CSASQGQNSNQPQHF. The CDR3 DNA follows: TGCAGTGCTAGTCAGGGTCAGAATAGCAATCAGCCCCAGCATTTT.

The rearrangement uses TRBV6-5 and TRBJ2-7; D possibly corresponds to TRBD1 (6 bases). CDR3 length equals 14 residues. The V gene's germline CDR1 is MNHEY and CDR2 SVGAGI. Trimming left V 6 bases short and J 2 bases short, with 14 bases between. The CDR3 sequence: CASSNQGNTYEQYF. The CDR3 region has the DNA TGTGCCAGCAGCAATCAGGGGAACACCTACGAGCAGTACTTC.

This clone was recorded once. The chain carries TRBV7-9 and TRBJ2-3; TRBD2 matches at 8 bases. The germline V gene encodes CDR1 SEHNR and CDR2 FQNEAQ (reference sequence). The CDR3 totals 16 residues. V lost 5 bases to trimming and J lost 1 base; unmatched junction nucleotides: 8. The CDR3 nucleotides are TGTGCCAGCAGCGGTGGCGGGAGGTCGGGCACAGATACGCAGTATTTT. This gives the protein CASSGGGRSGTDTQYF. The whole variable domain, remainder taken from reference TRBV7-9 and TRBJ2-3, is DTGVSQNPRHKITKRGQNVTFRCDPISEHNRLYWYRQTLGQGPEFLTYFQNEAQLEKSRLLSDRFSAERPKGSFSTLEIQRTEQGDSAMYLCASSGGGRSGTDTQYFGPGTRLTVL.

In this sample, this clone turned up once. V and J are TRBV11-3 and TRBJ2-7; the match to TRBD2 covers 7 bases. CDR1 is SGHNT, CDR2 YENEEA, per germline. The CDR3 totals 14 residues. The J segment lost 1 base and the V segment lost 5 bases, leaving 5 bases of the junction unmatched. The CDR3 loop is CASSQSGVSYEQYF. The CDR3, as DNA: TGTGCCAGCAGCCAAAGCGGGGTTTCCTACGAGCAGTACTTC.

The V gene is TRBV20-1, the J gene TRBJ2-3; D is ambiguous. Germline assignment: CDR1 DFQATT and CDR2 SNEGSKA (reference sequence). There are 11 residues in the CDR3. V was clipped by 5 bases and J by 5 bases, with 8 bases between them. The CDR3 bases are TGCAGTGCTCTGCTACGAGATACGCAGTATTTT. As protein: CSALLRDTQYF.

This clone appeared once. The rearrangement joins TRBV7-2 to TRBJ2-7, with 8 positions matching TRBD2. CDR3 length: 15 amino acids. With 1 base clipped from V and 6 bases from J, the junction kept 8 bases outside the gene matches. Per the germline V gene, CDR1 is SGHTA and CDR2 is FQGNSA. The CDR3 reads CASSLVLGLVGEQYF. CDR3 in DNA: TGTGCCAGCAGCTTAGTTTTGGGACTAGTAGGCGAGCAGTACTTC.

The CDR3 loop reads CASSTAGPPYEQYF. The CDR3 nucleotides read TGTGCCAGCAGCACAGCGGGCCCCCCCTACGAGCAGTACTTC. The chain employs TRBV9 and TRBJ2-7; D might be TRBD2 (6 bases). CDR1 SGDLS and CDR2 YYNGEE come from the germline V gene. The germline V and J ends were trimmed by 4 bases and 2 bases, with 13 bases remaining between them. This CDR3 spans 14 amino acids. The variable domain in full, completed from reference TRBV9 and TRBJ2-7, reads DSGVTQTPKHLITATGQRVTLRCSPRSGDLSVYWYQQSLDQGLQFLIQYYNGEERAKGNILERFSAQQFPDLHSELNLSSLELGDSALYFCASSTAGPPYEQYFGPGTRLTVT.

V usage is TRBV5-1 and J usage is TRBJ1-2, with 8 bases that match TRBD1. Germline trimming cut 5 bases from V and 5 bases from J; bases unmatched to any gene: 11. CDR1 and CDR2 from the germline V gene are SGHRS and YFSETQ. CDR3 length: 15 residues. The CDR3 reads CASRTDRGDGYGYTF. The CDR3, as DNA: TGCGCCAGCAGAACCGACAGGGGAGACGGGTATGGCTACACCTTC.